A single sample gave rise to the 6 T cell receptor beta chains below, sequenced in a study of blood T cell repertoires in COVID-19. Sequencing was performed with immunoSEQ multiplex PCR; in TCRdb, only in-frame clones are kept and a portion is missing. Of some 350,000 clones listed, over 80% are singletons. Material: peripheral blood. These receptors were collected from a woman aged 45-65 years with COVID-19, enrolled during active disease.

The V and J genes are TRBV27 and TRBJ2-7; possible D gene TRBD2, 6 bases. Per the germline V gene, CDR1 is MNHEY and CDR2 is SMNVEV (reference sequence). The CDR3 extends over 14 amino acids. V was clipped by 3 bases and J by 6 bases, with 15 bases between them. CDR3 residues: CASSFLASALEQYF. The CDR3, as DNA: TGTGCCAGCAGTTTCCTAGCGTCGGCCCTCGAGCAGTACTTC.

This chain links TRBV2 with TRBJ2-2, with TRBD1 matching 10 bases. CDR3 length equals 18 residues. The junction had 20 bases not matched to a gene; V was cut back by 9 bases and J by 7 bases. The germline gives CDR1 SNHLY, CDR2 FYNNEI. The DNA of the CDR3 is TGTGCCAGAAACGGTTACATAAGACAGGGGGCGAACGACGGGGAGCTGTTTTTT. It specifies CARNGYIRQGANDGELFF.

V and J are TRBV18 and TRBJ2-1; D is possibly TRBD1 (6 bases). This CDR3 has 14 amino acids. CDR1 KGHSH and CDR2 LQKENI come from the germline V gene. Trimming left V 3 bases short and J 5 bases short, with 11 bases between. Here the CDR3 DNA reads TGTGCCAGCTCACCGAGGACAGAGAACAATGAGCAGTTCTTC. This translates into CASSPRTENNEQFF.

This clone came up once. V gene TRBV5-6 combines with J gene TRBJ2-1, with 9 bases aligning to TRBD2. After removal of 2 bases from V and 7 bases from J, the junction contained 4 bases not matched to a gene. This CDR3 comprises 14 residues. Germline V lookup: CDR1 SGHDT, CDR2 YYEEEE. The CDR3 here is CASSFAGGKNEQFF. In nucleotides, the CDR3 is TGTGCCAGCAGCTTCGCGGGAGGGAAAAATGAGCAGTTCTTC.

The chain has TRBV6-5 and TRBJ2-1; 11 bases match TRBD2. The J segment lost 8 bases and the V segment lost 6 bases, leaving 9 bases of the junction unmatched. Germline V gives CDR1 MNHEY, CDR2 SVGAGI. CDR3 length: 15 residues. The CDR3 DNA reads TGTGCCAGCAGCAGGTCGACTAGCGGGATTTATGAGCAGTTCTTC. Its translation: CASSRSTSGIYEQFF.

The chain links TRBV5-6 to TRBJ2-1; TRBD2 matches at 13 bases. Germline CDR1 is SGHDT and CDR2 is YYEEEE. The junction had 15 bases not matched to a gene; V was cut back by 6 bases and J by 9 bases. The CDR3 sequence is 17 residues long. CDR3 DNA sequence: TGTGCCAGCACCATACCCCGTAGGACTAGCGGGAGTATTGAGCAGTTCTTC. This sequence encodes CASTIPRRTSGSIEQFF. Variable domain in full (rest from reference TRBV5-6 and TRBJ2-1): DAGVTQSPTHLIKTRGQQVTLRCSPKSGHDTVSWYQQALGQGPQFIFQYYEEEERQRGNFPDRFSGHQFPNYSSELNVNALLLGDSALYLCASTIPRRTSGSIEQFFGPGTRLTVL.